This TCR beta chain was sequenced during a study of cytomegalovirus exposure and HLA in healthy donors. Findings and limits, study-wide: Reported results showed that the classifier diagnosed cytomegalovirus status with high specificity and sensitivity.

Worth noting for this clone: The antigen remains unidentified.

With 3 bases clipped from V and 8 bases from J, the junction kept 3 bases outside the gene matches. CDR1 is SGDLS, CDR2 YYNGEE, per germline. This CDR3 comprises 14 residues. 13 Jbeta primers and 60 Vbeta primers were used for the PCR. Some clones are missing from TCRdb's copy, which holds only in-frame ones; the method was immunoSEQ multiplex PCR. The data show some 150,000 clones, with roughly 80% seen just once and roughly 2.9% held by the top ten. The chain uses TRBV9 and TRBJ1-4, with 11 bases matching TRBD1. The TCR comes from a woman in her 30s in good health and CMV-seronegative. Sequences were obtained from PBMCs. This CDR3 reads CASSEGTGGEKLFF. The CDR3 DNA sequence: TGTGCCAGCAGCGAAGGGACAGGGGGGGAAAAACTGTTTTTT.